Listed below are T cell receptor beta chains from one sample, sequenced in a study of molecular identifiers for immune sequencing clone quantification. One entry per CDR3 protein results from TCRdb running MiXCR on the PCR reads. Of more than 300,000 distinct CDR3 sequences listed, 20% to 25% were seen once; the top ten hold approximately 0.8%. Specimen: naive CD8+ T cells from blood, with Jurkat cell RNA spiked in. These receptors originate from a human donor in good health. Some libraries in this study had Jurkat cell RNA spiked in. Both conserved end residues are part of each CDR3. A D gene is named only where the DNA matches it firmly. Only some rows state a clone size, as once, few, many or a class for expanded clones.

TRBV6-5	TRBJ1-4	many	NA	TGTGCCAGCAGTTACTCCCAAGCTCGCACCTTAGGTGAAAAACTGTTTTTT	CASSYSQARTLGEKLFF
TRBV13	TRBJ1-3	many	TRBD1	TGTGCCAGCAGCACCCGGACAGGGGTTGGAAACACCATATATTTT	CASSTRTGVGNTIYF
TRBV30	TRBJ1-1	many	NA	TGTGCCTGGAGTGTAACCTTATCCACTGAAGCTTTCTTT	CAWSVTLSTEAFF
TRBV5-1	TRBJ2-7	NA	NA	TGCGCCAGCAGCTTATTTCAGGGAATCGCAGAGCAGTGCTTC	CASSLFQGIAEQCF
TRBV20-1	TRBJ2-7	many	NA	TGCAGTGCTAGGGACACCTACGAGCAGTACTTC	CSARDTYEQYF
TRBV5-6	TRBJ1-1	few	NA	TGTGCCAGCAGTTCCGGACGGACTGAAGCTTTCTTT	CASSSGRTEAFF
TRBV30	TRBJ2-1	NA	NA	TGTGCCTGGAGTGTAGGGAGCGGTTCCTACAATGAGCAGTTCTTC	CAWSVGSGSYNEQFF
TRBV20-1	TRBJ2-3	many	NA	TGCAGTGCTAGAGTCGAAGATACGCAGTATTTT	CSARVEDTQYF
TRBV4-1	TRBJ1-3	many	NA	TGCGCCAGCAGCCAAGGGACAAGGGGTGGAAACACCATATATTTT	CASSQGTRGGNTIYF
TRBV29-1	TRBJ2-1	many	NA	TGCAGCGTTGAAGATCCGGATAGCACGGTTTTCGATGAGCAGTTCTTC	CSVEDPDSTVFDEQFF
TRBV20-1	TRBJ1-6	many	NA	TGCAGTGCTTTCTGGCAGAGCGAGGGGTTGACCTATAATTCACCCCTCCACTTT	CSAFWQSEGLTYNSPLHF
TRBV20-1	TRBJ2-7	NA	NA	TGCAGTGCTAGGGTAACGGACGTACCCTCCTACGAGCAGTACTTC	CSARVTDVPSYEQYF
TRBV4-3	TRBJ2-7	many	TRBD2	TGCGCCAGCAGCCAAGATTGGGCGGGGGGCCTATCCTACGAGCAGTACTTC	CASSQDWAGGLSYEQYF
TRBV5-6	TRBJ2-4	NA	NA	TGTGCCTGCAGCTTGGGGCTAGTGTCGGCCAAAAACATTCAGTACTTC	CACSLGLVSAKNIQYF
TRBV13	TRBJ2-2	many	NA	TGTGCCAGCAGCTCCGATCTTCGGGAGCCGGGCACCGGGGAGCTGTTTTTT	CASSSDLREPGTGELFF
TRBV28	TRBJ2-7	many	NA	TGTGCCTCCCAAGCCGAGCCGGGGGCATCCTACGAGCAGTACTTC	CASQAEPGASYEQYF
TRBV28	TRBJ2-3	many	NA	TGTGCCAGTCAGGAGGATACGCAGTATTTT	CASQEDTQYF
TRBV11-2	TRBJ1-1	few	NA	TGTGCCAGCAGCGCTTATACTGAAGCTTTCTTT	CASSAYTEAFF
TRBV6-5	TRBJ1-1	NA	TRBD1	TGTGCCAGCAGTTACACGGACAGGCTCACTGAAGCTTTCTTT	CASSYTDRLTEAFF
TRBV11-2	TRBJ1-1	once	TRBD1	TGTGCCAGCAGCTACAGGACAGGGGACGCTGAAGCTTTCTTT	CASSYRTGDAEAFF
TRBV5-1	TRBJ2-7	many	TRBD1	TGCGCCAGCAGCCCCGTCCCGGGACAGGGATCGGACGAGCAGTACTTC	CASSPVPGQGSDEQYF
TRBV4-1	TRBJ1-1	many	NA	TGCGCCAGCAGCCAAGAAGGATCCGGCAGGGAGGTAGGAGCTTTCTTT	CASSQEGSGREVGAFF
TRBV6-1	TRBJ2-7	many	NA	TGTGCCAGCAGTGAAGCGCTTCCTGCACAGGGAGGCTACGAGCAGTACTTC	CASSEALPAQGGYEQYF
TRBV6-2/TRBV6-3	TRBJ2-5	many	NA	TGTGCCAGCAAGGGGCTCCGGACAGACCAAGAGACCCAGTACTTC	CASKGLRTDQETQYF
TRBV7-9	TRBJ2-7	many	TRBD1	TGTGCCAGCAGCTTAGAGGACAGGGGAGCCTACGAGCAGTACTTC	CASSLEDRGAYEQYF
TRBV3-1	TRBJ2-7	many	NA	TGTGCCAGCAGCCAAGAAGGGCCGAAGGGCTCCTACGAGCAGTACTTC	CASSQEGPKGSYEQYF
TRBV2	TRBJ2-2	many	TRBD2	TGTGCCGTCGAGATAGACGGGGGGGCCTATCGCACCGGGGAGCTGTTTTTT	CAVEIDGGAYRTGELFF
TRBV4-1	TRBJ1-1	NA	TRBD1	TGCGCCAGCAGCCACTTGAGGACAGGGGGTAAAGTTGAAGCTTTCTTT	CASSHLRTGGKVEAFF
TRBV7-6	TRBJ2-2	NA	NA	TGTGCCAGCACAAGAGGACCGTGCGGGGAGCTGTTTTTT	CASTRGPCGELFF
TRBV19	TRBJ1-1	many	NA	TGTGCCAGTAAACCCACTCCTGGGGGCAGCCTGAACACTGAAGCTTTCTTT	CASKPTPGGSLNTEAFF
TRBV9	TRBJ2-1	few	NA	TGTGCCAGCAGCGGGAGAGAGTTTTCGATCCAGGAGAGCGATGAGCAGTTCTTC	CASSGREFSIQESDEQFF
TRBV20-1	TRBJ2-1	many	NA	TGCAGTGCCAAGGGGGTGCTGGCCCCCAACAATGAGCAGTTCTTC	CSAKGVLAPNNEQFF
TRBV19	TRBJ1-1	few	NA	TGTGCCAGTAGTACGACAAGCGTCCGGGGTGCTTTCTTT	CASSTTSVRGAFF
TRBV3-1	TRBJ2-7	NA	NA	TGTGCCAGCAGCCAAGAAGTGTACAACTACGAGCAGTACTTC	CASSQEVYNYEQYF
TRBV5-6	TRBJ1-5	many	TRBD1	TGTGCCAGCAGCTCGGGACAGGGGCTTCAGCCCCAGCATTTT	CASSSGQGLQPQHF
TRBV19	TRBJ2-7	many	NA	TGTGCCAGTAGTATAGCGGCAGGGTCTTCCTACGAGCAGTACTTC	CASSIAAGSSYEQYF
TRBV20-1	TRBJ1-5	NA	NA	TGCAGTGCTAGCCTGGCGGGTCATAATCAGCCCCAGCATTTT	CSASLAGHNQPQHF
TRBV7-6	TRBJ2-2	few	TRBD1	TGTGCCAGCAGCACCGGGACAGGGGGCTTTACCGGGGAGCTGTTTTTT	CASSTGTGGFTGELFF
TRBV20-1	TRBJ2-3	NA	TRBD2	TGCAGTGCTCCCCTAGCGGGATATGCAGATACGCAGTATTTT	CSAPLAGYADTQYF
TRBV5-1	TRBJ2-3	many	NA	TGCGCCAGCAGCCCGGACTTGGGGCTGCAAGATACGCAGTATTTT	CASSPDLGLQDTQYF
TRBV20-1	TRBJ2-3	many	NA	TGCAGTGCCCTAGCTCCCCGGGTAGTAGGTATCGCAGATACGCAGTATTTT	CSALAPRVVGIADTQYF
TRBV7-9	TRBJ2-5	many	NA	TGTGCCAGCAGCCGAGTAGACTGGGGTCGGGAAGAGACCCAGTACTTC	CASSRVDWGREETQYF